Below are 13 T cell receptor beta chains sequenced from a single sample in a study of T cells after yellow fever vaccination. TCRdb analysed the 5' RACE reads with MiXCR anew, one entry per CDR3 protein. The sample lists a few hundred thousand distinct CDR3 sequences; more than 3% were seen once. Here the sequenced sample was PBMCs, taken on the day of the yellow fever booster vaccination. These TCRs come from a man younger than 35 who received the YFV17D yellow fever vaccine.

This clonotype came up many times. The chain joins TRBV9 to TRBJ2-5, with D unclear. V dropped 2 bases and J dropped 5 bases, with 10 bases sitting between them. In germline, CDR1 is SGDLS, CDR2 YYNGEE. The CDR3 runs 13 residues. The CDR3, as DNA: TGTGCCAGCAGCGTCTATGGCCGGGAGACCCAGTACTTC. Amino acids: CASSVYGRETQYF.

The chain joins TRBV4-3 to TRBJ2-7, with 7 positions matching TRBD1. The germline gives CDR1 LGHNA, CDR2 YSLEER. The CDR3 contains 14 residues. The V and J ends lost 4 bases and 3 bases, in that order; junction bases with no gene match: 6. CDR3 sequence (DNA): TGCGCCAGCAGCCGCCAGACAGGGAACTACGAGCAGTACTTC. This codes for CASSRQTGNYEQYF.

This clonotype was detected a few times. V gene TRBV12-3 or TRBV12-4 combines with J gene TRBJ2-1; 8 bases align to TRBD2. The CDR3 spans 15 residues. The V segment lost 4 bases and the J segment 4 bases; nucleotides outside the gene matches: 6. The CDR3 here is CASSSREGEYNEQFF. The CDR3 DNA reads as TGTGCCAGCAGTTCCCGGGAGGGCGAGTACAATGAGCAGTTCTTC.

J is TRBJ2-1 and V is TRBV5-1; D perhaps matches TRBD1 (5 bases). Trimming took off 2 bases at V and 0 bases at J, with 9 bases between the two ends. CDR1 SGHRS and CDR2 YFSETQ come from the germline V gene. There are 15 residues in the CDR3. Written as DNA, the CDR3 is TGCGCCAGCAGCTTAGGACACATCTCCTACAATGAGCAGTTCTTC. This translates into CASSLGHISYNEQFF.

At least ten counts were recorded for this clonotype. The gene calls are TRBV7-2 and TRBJ1-5, with D possibly being TRBD1 (6 bases). Trimming cost V 3 bases and J 1 base, with 16 bases left between them. Germline V gene lookup returns CDR1 SGHTA and CDR2 FQGNSA. This CDR3 contains 17 residues. The CDR3 region is CASSLWHSGQSNQPQHF. Here the CDR3 DNA reads TGTGCCAGCAGCTTGTGGCACTCGGGACAAAGCAATCAGCCCCAGCATTTT.

Only a few counts were recorded for this clonotype. V and J are TRBV5-4 and TRBJ1-1, with 9 bases lining up with TRBD1. Germline CDR1 is SGHNT and CDR2 is YYREEE (reference sequence). V shed 4 bases, J shed 7 bases, and the junction held 8 bases outside the gene matches. The CDR3 length is 14 residues. CDR3 protein: CASSLNTGGGEAFF. As DNA, the CDR3 is TGTGCCAGCAGCCTAAACACAGGGGGCGGTGAAGCTTTCTTT. Together with reference TRBV5-4 and TRBJ1-1, the CDR3 gives the full variable domain: ETGVTQSPTHLIKTRGQQVTLRCSSQSGHNTVSWYQQALGQGPQFIFQYYREEENGRGNFPPRFSGLQFPNYSSELNVNALELDDSALYLCASSLNTGGGEAFFGQGTRLTVV.

This clonotype was observed many times. The chain combines TRBV6-2 or TRBV6-3 with TRBJ1-1; the D gene is possibly TRBD1 (5 bases). V dropped 7 bases and J dropped 5 bases, with 17 bases sitting between them. Germline CDR1 MNHEY, CDR2 SVGEGT. The CDR3 extends over 14 amino acids. CDR3 residues: CASTKPRDVTEAFF. In DNA form, the CDR3 reads TGTGCCAGCACAAAACCCAGGGACGTAACTGAAGCTTTCTTT.

This clonotype turned up a few times. The chain has TRBV5-6 and TRBJ2-7, with TRBD1 matching 8 bases. The CDR3 is made up of 15 amino acids. After removal of 2 bases from V and 3 bases from J, the junction contained 7 bases not matched to a gene. Germline values: CDR1 SGHDT, CDR2 YYEEEE. Here the CDR3 DNA reads TGTGCCAGCAGCTTCACAGACAGGGGTTTCTACGAGCAGTACTTC. This codes for CASSFTDRGFYEQYF.

This clonotype was seen repeatedly, ten times or more. The rearrangement uses TRBV10-3 and TRBJ2-3; 10 bases match TRBD2. J lost 6 bases, V lost 8 bases, and 8 bases had no gene match. In germline, CDR1 is ENHRY, CDR2 SYGVKD. The CDR3 is 14 amino acids. The CDR3 here is CAIAASGGVDTQYF. The CDR3 DNA reads TGTGCCATCGCTGCGAGCGGGGGGGTGGATACGCAGTATTTT.

The gene calls are TRBV29-1 and TRBJ2-2; a weak D match, TRBD2 (5 bases). Per the germline V gene, CDR1 is SQVTM and CDR2 is ANQGSEA. This CDR3 region has 14 residues. The V gene lost 3 bases and the J gene lost 5 bases, with 13 bases spanning the gap. The CDR3 DNA reads as TGCAGCGTTGATACGGGGTTTCGAACCGGGGAGCTGTTTTTT. Translating gives CSVDTGFRTGELFF.

This clonotype was seen repeatedly, ten times or more. The J gene is TRBJ2-2, the V gene TRBV12-3 or TRBV12-4; the D gene is possibly TRBD1 (5 bases). This CDR3 spans 14 amino acids. V lost 4 bases to trimming and J lost 5 bases, with 11 bases between them. The DNA for the CDR3 is TGTGCCAGCAGTTGGTTAGGGGATACCGGGGAGCTGTTTTTT. This translates into CASSWLGDTGELFF.

The CDR3 here is CASSYSSQGGVEKLFF. Here the CDR3 DNA reads TGTGCCAGCAGTTACTCCTCACAGGGGGGAGTTGAAAAACTGTTTTTT. The chain links TRBV6-5 to TRBJ1-4, with 8 bases matching TRBD1. The CDR3 has 16 residues. The V gene end was trimmed by 0 bases and the J gene end by 7 bases; junction bases not matched to a gene: 7. Germline-derived CDR1 and CDR2 are MNHEY and SVGAGI.

This clonotype was seen a few times. The chain recombines TRBV9 with TRBJ2-3; no definite D call. Trimming pared 4 bases from V and 0 bases from J, leaving 6 bases between. Germline lookup yields CDR1 SGDLS and CDR2 YYNGEE. The CDR3 contains 13 residues. The chain's CDR3 is CASSPASTDTQYF. In DNA form, the CDR3 reads TGTGCCAGCAGCCCTGCTAGCACAGATACGCAGTATTTT.